Listed here are 32 T cell receptor beta chains from one sample, sequenced in a study of molecular identifiers for immune sequencing clone quantification. TCRdb processed the PCR reads anew with MiXCR; each CDR3 protein has one entry. Among 80,000 to 100,000 distinct CDR3 sequences, roughly a quarter were seen once, and the ten largest hold 0.94%. The specimen was naive CD8+ T cells from blood, with Jurkat cell RNA spiked in. Subset defined: FACS-sorted CD8+CD4-CCR7+CD45RA+ naive T cells. The origin of the receptors is a human donor in good health. Some libraries in this study had Jurkat cell RNA spiked in.

This clonotype was seen a few times. This may be a read error: a much more frequent sequence differs by one nucleotide. The chain couples TRBV7-9 to TRBJ2-3; D may be TRBD1 or TRBD2 (5 bases each). The CDR3 covers 15 residues. Germline values: CDR1 SEHNR, CDR2 FQNEAQ (reference sequence). In DNA, the CDR3 is TGTGCCAGCGGCTTTTTCGGGGCAACCACAGATACGCAGTATTTT. Its translation: CASGFFGATTDTQYF.

This clonotype showed up many times. The chain combines TRBV25-1 with TRBJ2-7; 8 bases fit TRBD2. Germline CDR1 is MGHDK and CDR2 is SYGVNS. V lost 11 bases and J lost 0; bases outside the gene matches: 15. The CDR3 length is 16 residues. For the CDR3, the DNA is TGTGCCTCAGCGGCGGGGGGCACGCTAGCCTCCTACGAGCAGTACTTC. Translation gives CASAAGGTLASYEQYF.

This clonotype showed up just a few times. One end of the junction fails to match germline, which may point to a read error. The V call is TRBV12-3 or TRBV12-4, the J call TRBJ1-2; no firm D call. The CDR3 is 13 residues long. CDR3 in DNA: TGTGCCAGCACGCTCCAGCTTCGGTATGGCCACACCTTC. Translating it yields CASTLQLRYGHTF.

This clonotype appeared many times. The chain uses TRBV19 and TRBJ1-5, with D possibly being TRBD1 (5 bases). V shed 5 bases and J shed 3 bases, with 14 bases lying between them. The CDR3 length is 15 residues. Germline assignment: CDR1 LNHDA and CDR2 SQIVND (reference sequence). The CDR3 spells CASSLYPGPNQPQHF. The CDR3 DNA sequence: TGTGCCAGTAGTCTATACCCGGGACCCAATCAGCCCCAGCATTTT.

This chain uses TRBV9 with TRBJ2-2; D unresolved. This CDR3 comprises 14 residues. V was cut by 1 base and J by 4 bases, with 8 bases left in between. Looked up from germline, CDR1 is SGDLS and CDR2 is YYNGEE. CDR3 nucleotide sequence: TGTGCCAGCAGCGTATGGGGTTCCACCGGGGAGCTGTTTTTT. Its protein product is CASSVWGSTGELFF.

As to this clonotype: This may come from a read error, since a much larger clone is one base off. The chain is built from TRBV4-1 and TRBJ1-1; D gene uncertain. The CDR3 length is 13 residues. Germline V CDR1 and CDR2: MGHRA, YSYEKL. Here the CDR3 DNA reads TGCACCAGCAGCTACGCCCTGAACACTGAAGCTTTCTTT. Protein sequence: CTSSYALNTEAFF.

With respect to this clonotype: This may come from a read error, since a much larger clone is one base off. This chain connects TRBV7-9 to TRBJ2-2; D may be TRBD2 (6 bases). The CDR3 spans 15 residues. CDR1 SEHNR and CDR2 FQNEAQ come from the germline V gene (reference sequence). CDR3 sequence (DNA): TGTGCCAGCAGAGCGCTTGGCCAGAACACCGGGGGGCTGTTTTTT. The encoded protein is CASRALGQNTGGLFF.

Ten or more counts support this clonotype. The chain links TRBV4-1 to TRBJ2-7; unclear D gene. This CDR3 is 15 amino acids long. Germline V gene lookup returns CDR1 MGHRA and CDR2 YSYEKL. Deletions cut 1 base from V and 1 base from J, with 11 bases between. CDR3 nucleotides: TGCGCCAGCAGCCAAGGAGCCCCGACTTCCTACGAGCAGTACTTC. Protein: CASSQGAPTSYEQYF.

The J gene is TRBJ1-4, the V gene TRBV27; D gene unclear. V was pared by 6 bases and J by 8 bases, with 16 bases between. The CDR3 is 14 amino acids. Germline V gives CDR1 MNHEY, CDR2 SMNVEV (reference sequence). CDR3 sequence: CASSPPGPREKLFF. The CDR3 DNA follows: TGTGCCAGCAGCCCTCCCGGCCCTAGAGAAAAACTGTTTTTT.

This clonotype was counted between two and nine times. The chain couples TRBV6-5 to TRBJ1-3; D unclear. V lost 5 bases, J lost 0 bases, and 17 bases lay in between. The CDR3 totals 17 residues. Germline CDR1 and CDR2: MNHEY and SVGAGI. The CDR3, as DNA: TGTGCCAGCAGTACGAAACGATTCAGGAGCTCTGGAAACACCATATATTTT. Its protein product is CASSTKRFRSSGNTIYF.

Details on this clonotype: The junction and the germline gene differ at one end; a read error may be behind it. This chain joins TRBV12-3 or TRBV12-4 and TRBJ2-7; TRBD1 agrees at 7 bases. The CDR3 spans 15 residues. The CDR3 DNA sequence: TGTGACAGCAGTTTTTCTACAGGGGCACGCTACGAGCAGTACTTC. Translation: CDSSFSTGARYEQYF.

This clonotype was seen repeatedly, ten times or more. This chain connects TRBV7-6 to TRBJ1-1; D is ambiguous. The V end was cut by 1 base, the J end by 0 bases, with 6 bases between. The V gene's germline CDR1 is SGHVS and CDR2 FNYEAQ. This CDR3 contains 14 residues. In nucleotides, the CDR3 is TGTGCCAGCAGCTTAGATGCCATGAACACTGAAGCTTTCTTT. This codes for CASSLDAMNTEAFF.

This chain joins TRBV27 and TRBJ2-7; 13 nucleotides align to TRBD2. With V trimmed by 7 bases and J by 5 bases, 8 bases remained unmatched. The CDR3 is 15 residues long. Germline V lookup: CDR1 MNHEY, CDR2 SMNVEV (reference sequence). The DNA for the CDR3 is TGTGCCAGCACCCCACTAGCGGGGGGGCTCCACGAGCAGTACTTC. As protein: CASTPLAGGLHEQYF.

This clonotype showed up many times. The chain has TRBV6-2 or TRBV6-3 and TRBJ2-5; D not resolved. The germline gives CDR1 MNHEY, CDR2 SVGEGT. V was trimmed by 2 bases and J by 1 base, leaving 8 bases between them. The CDR3 runs 14 residues. The CDR3 bases are TGTGCCAGCAGTTACGACTTTACCCAAGAGACCCAGTACTTC. The encoded protein is CASSYDFTQETQYF.

This clonotype was seen a few times. The chain combines TRBV6-5 with TRBJ2-5; D may correspond to TRBD1 or TRBD2 (6 bases each). Trimming left V 4 bases short and J 5 bases short, with 32 bases between. Germline V lookup: CDR1 MNHEY, CDR2 SVGAGI. The length of the CDR3 is 20 residues. The CDR3 DNA follows: TGTGCCAGCAGTTCCCCGGGGGCTCATAGACGCCTCCAGAGGGAGGAGACCCAGTACTTC. Translating it yields CASSSPGAHRRLQREETQYF.

This clonotype was counted at least ten times. The chain recombines TRBV4-1 with TRBJ1-5; TRBD1 is a possible D gene (6 bases). CDR1 and CDR2 from the germline V gene are MGHRA and YSYEKL. This CDR3 comprises 16 residues. Trimming pared 0 bases from V and 6 bases from J, leaving 15 bases between. Here the CDR3 reads CASSQDSAGGGQPQHF. In DNA, the CDR3 is TGCGCCAGCAGCCAAGATTCCGCCGGGGGCGGTCAGCCCCAGCATTTT.

This rearrangement joins TRBV11-2 to TRBJ2-3, with 9 bases matching TRBD2. The CDR3 has 15 amino acids. J was trimmed by 6 bases and V by 1 base; bases with no gene match: 5. Germline V CDR1 and CDR2: SGHAT, FQNNGV. The chain's CDR3 is CASSLGGGGADTQYF. The CDR3 nucleotides are TGTGCCAGCAGCTTAGGCGGCGGGGGGGCGGATACGCAGTATTTT.

The chain employs TRBV13 and TRBJ2-5; D is ambiguous. The CDR3 has 18 amino acids. Trimming took off 2 bases at V and 5 bases at J, with 24 bases between the two ends. Per germline, CDR1 PRHDT and CDR2 FYEKMQ (reference sequence). The CDR3 bases are TGTGCCAGCAGCTTAACGACAATGGAGCAGAGTGTTTGGGAGACCCAGTACTTC. This sequence encodes CASSLTTMEQSVWETQYF.

This clonotype has just one count. The chain employs TRBV28 and TRBJ2-5; 7 nucleotides align to TRBD1. From germline, CDR1 is MDHEN and CDR2 SYDVKM. The CDR3 consists of 14 residues. V gave up 5 bases and J gave up 5 bases; unmatched junction bases: 8. CDR3 nucleotides: TGTGCCAGCAGTCCAGACAGGGCTATCGAGACCCAGTACTTC. It specifies CASSPDRAIETQYF.

In the case of this clonotype: A much larger clone differs from this one at a single base, so this may be a read error. The chain carries TRBV11-2 and TRBJ2-1; 9 bases align to TRBD2. The CDR3 is 16 amino acids. Germline assignment: CDR1 SGHAT and CDR2 FQNNGV. The CDR3 protein is CASTASGASSYHEQFF. CDR3 DNA sequence: TGTGCCAGCACCGCTAGCGGGGCCAGCTCCTACCATGAGCAGTTCTTC.

The chain links TRBV27 to TRBJ2-7; TRBD2 aligns across 7 bases. The length of the CDR3 is 15 residues. Trimming removed 0 bases from V and 7 bases from J; junction bases left unmatched: 9. Germline assignment: CDR1 MNHEY and CDR2 SMNVEV (reference sequence). The CDR3 is CASSLSGGRVAEQYF. The CDR3 bases are TGTGCCAGCAGTTTATCTGGCGGGAGAGTGGCTGAGCAGTACTTC.

At least ten counts were recorded for this clonotype. The rearrangement uses TRBV6-5 and TRBJ2-1; 11 positions agree with TRBD1. Per the germline V gene, CDR1 is MNHEY and CDR2 is SVGAGI. The J segment lost 9 bases and the V segment lost 2 bases, leaving 6 bases of the junction unmatched. This CDR3 spans 15 amino acids. CDR3 in DNA: TGTGCCAGCAGTTACCGGGACAGGGGGGACACTGAGCAGTTCTTC. It translates to CASSYRDRGDTEQFF.

Ten or more counts support this clonotype. The germline gene is not matched at one end of the junction; a read error may be the cause. This chain connects TRBV7-7 to TRBJ1-5, with a possible D match to TRBD1 (5 bases). Germline values: CDR1 SSHAT, CDR2 FNYEAQ (reference sequence). The CDR3 has 15 amino acids. CDR3 DNA sequence: TGTGCTAGCAGTAATCGGCAGGGATTATATCAGCCCCAGCATTTT. Translating gives CASSNRQGLYQPQHF.

At least ten counts were recorded for this clonotype. The chain carries TRBV9 and TRBJ1-4; D may be TRBD1 (5 bases). Germline CDR1 SGDLS, CDR2 YYNGEE. The CDR3 sequence is 15 residues long. V was trimmed by 3 bases and J by 7 bases, leaving 16 bases between them. CDR3 nucleotide sequence: TGTGCCAGCAGCGCGAGCCCAGGGTACTCTGAAAAACTGTTTTTT. Translated: CASSASPGYSEKLFF.

V usage is TRBV30 and J usage is TRBJ2-2, with 9 bases lining up with TRBD2. The V gene's germline CDR1 is GTSNPN and CDR2 SVGIG (reference sequence). The CDR3 length is 14 residues. V was pared by 5 bases and J by 1 base, with 2 bases of the junction left unmatched. The CDR3 loop is CAWGAGGNTGELFF. The DNA for the CDR3 is TGTGCCTGGGGAGCGGGGGGGAACACCGGGGAGCTGTTTTTT. Drawing the rest from reference TRBV30 and TRBJ2-2, the complete variable domain is SQTIHQWPATLVQPVGSPLSLECTVEGTSNPNLYWYRQAAGRGLQLLFYSVGIGQISSEVPQNLSASRPQDRQFILSSKKLLLSDSGFYLCAWGAGGNTGELFFGEGSRLTVL.

As concerns this clonotype: A much larger clonotype is one base distant, so this may be a read error. The chain couples TRBV29-1 to TRBJ2-1; possible D gene TRBD2, 6 bases. V shed 7 bases and J shed 8 bases, with 15 bases lying between them. In germline, CDR1 is SQVTM, CDR2 ANQGSEA. The CDR3 contains 12 residues. The CDR3 is CSGTARRDEQFF. Written as DNA, the CDR3 is TGCAGCGGAACGGCACGGAGGGATGAGCAGTTCTTC.

The chain couples TRBV7-2 to TRBJ1-5; D call uncertain. The germline gives CDR1 SGHTA, CDR2 FQGNSA. Trimming took 4 bases from V and 3 from J, leaving 13 bases between them. The CDR3 loop spans 15 amino acids. CDR3 coding DNA: TGTGCCAGCAGCTCAGATGCGGCCCCCAATCAGCCCCAGCATTTT. Translation gives CASSSDAAPNQPQHF.

This clonotype has at least ten counts. The V gene is TRBV9, the J gene TRBJ2-1; D uncertain. Germline V gives CDR1 SGDLS, CDR2 YYNGEE. V lost 0 bases and J 10 bases, leaving 5 bases between the germline ends. CDR3 size: 11 residues. CDR3 sequence (DNA): TGTGCCAGCAGCGTAGGAGGAGAGCAGTTCTTC. It encodes CASSVGGEQFF.

In this sample, this clonotype turned up many times. The gene calls are TRBV30 and TRBJ2-7, with D perhaps matching TRBD2 (5 bases). Germline V gives CDR1 GTSNPN, CDR2 SVGIG (reference sequence). Trimming removed 0 bases at V and 0 bases at J, with 9 bases between. The CDR3 extends over 14 amino acids. The DNA of the CDR3 is TGTGCCTGGAGTGTGGAGGCAAGCTCCTACGAGCAGTACTTC. Protein product: CAWSVEASSYEQYF.

The chain recombines TRBV4-3 with TRBJ1-4; no firm D call. The CDR3 length is 17 residues. Trimming stripped 0 bases from V and 5 bases from J, with 16 bases between. Germline V gene lookup returns CDR1 LGHNA and CDR2 YSLEER. The CDR3 coding sequence is TGCGCCAGCAGCCAAGAAAATCCGGCCAGCGGGAATGAAAAACTGTTTTTT. Encoded protein: CASSQENPASGNEKLFF.

Many counts were recorded for this clonotype. The chain recombines TRBV7-9 with TRBJ2-5; no firm D call. The V gene lost 4 bases and the J gene lost 2 bases, with 14 bases spanning the gap. CDR3 length: 15 residues. The germline CDR1 and CDR2 sequences are SEHNR and FQNEAQ (reference sequence). DNA for the CDR3: TGTGCCAGCAGCTCTATACGGACGGAACAAGAGACCCAGTACTTC. Encoded protein: CASSSIRTEQETQYF.

Points on this clonotype: This sequence may be a read error, since a much larger clone differs from it by one base. The chain joins TRBV28 to TRBJ1-1; 8 positions match TRBD1. The CDR3 loop spans 18 amino acids. V lost 8 bases, J lost 5 bases, and 22 bases stayed unmatched. Per the germline V gene, CDR1 is MDHEN and CDR2 is SYDVKM. Here the CDR3 reads CASYRKQKLRTGRTEAFF. CDR3 sequence (DNA): TGTGCCAGCTACCGAAAACAGAAACTAAGGACAGGGAGAACTGAAGCTTTCTTT.